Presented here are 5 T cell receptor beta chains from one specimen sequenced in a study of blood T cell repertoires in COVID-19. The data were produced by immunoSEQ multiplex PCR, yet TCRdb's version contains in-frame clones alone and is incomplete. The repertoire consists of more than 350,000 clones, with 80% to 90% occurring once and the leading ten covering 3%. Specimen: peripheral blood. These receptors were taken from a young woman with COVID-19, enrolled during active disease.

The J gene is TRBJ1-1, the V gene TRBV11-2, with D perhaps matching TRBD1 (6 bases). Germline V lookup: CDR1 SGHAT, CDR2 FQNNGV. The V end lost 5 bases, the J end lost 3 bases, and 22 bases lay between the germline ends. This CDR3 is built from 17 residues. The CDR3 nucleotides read TGTGCCAGCAGCCCGTGGGACACTGGATTGGCGGACACTGAAGCTTTCTTT. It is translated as CASSPWDTGLADTEAFF.

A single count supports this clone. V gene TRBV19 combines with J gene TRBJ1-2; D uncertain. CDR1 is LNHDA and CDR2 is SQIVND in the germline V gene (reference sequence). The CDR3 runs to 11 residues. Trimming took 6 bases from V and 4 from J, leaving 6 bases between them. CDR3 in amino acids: CASRNFYGYTF. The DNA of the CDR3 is TGTGCCAGTAGAAACTTCTATGGCTACACCTTC.

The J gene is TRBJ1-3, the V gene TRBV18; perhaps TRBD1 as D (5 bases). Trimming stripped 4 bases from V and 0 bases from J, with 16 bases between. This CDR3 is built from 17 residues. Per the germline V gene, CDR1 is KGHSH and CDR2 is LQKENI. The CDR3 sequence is CASSQSGTASSGNTIYF. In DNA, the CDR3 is TGTGCCAGCTCACAATCTGGGACTGCAAGCTCTGGAAACACCATATATTTT.

CDR3 sequence: CASSFTRGFYGYTF. As DNA, the CDR3 is TGTGCCAGCAGTTTTACAAGGGGTTTCTATGGCTACACCTTC. The chain uses TRBV5-6 and TRBJ1-2; the D gene is possibly TRBD1 (5 bases). V was trimmed by 5 bases and J by 4 bases, leaving 15 bases between them. Germline CDR1 and CDR2: SGHDT and YYEEEE. The CDR3 extends over 14 amino acids.

CDR3 region: CASSYGGDTEAFF. The CDR3 bases are TGTGCCAGCAGTTATGGGGGGGACACTGAAGCTTTCTTT. The rearrangement joins TRBV6-2 or TRBV6-3 to TRBJ1-1, with D perhaps matching TRBD1 (5 bases). The CDR3 totals 13 residues. Germline V gives CDR1 MNHEY, CDR2 SVGEGT. The V and J ends lost 3 bases and 3 bases respectively, with 8 bases between them.